This is a list of T cell receptor beta chains from one sample in a study of identical twins. TCRdb ran MiXCR on the 5' RACE reads and lists one entry per CDR3 protein. The profile shows around 1.7 million distinct CDR3 sequences, 32% of them singletons. The sample taken for sequencing was cord blood. Receptor source: a newborn girl in good health. The CDR3 runs from the conserved cysteine through the conserved F or W.

J gene	V gene	CDR3 protein
TRBJ2-1	TRBV5-1	CASSSSIAGGPYRNEQFF
TRBJ2-7	TRBV11-2	CASSRGGEQYF
TRBJ2-3	TRBV20-1	CSARGIAGADTQYF
TRBJ2-3	TRBV5-1	CASRLAPTRDTQYF
TRBJ2-5	TRBV25-1	CASSPWTSGKETQYF
TRBJ2-7	TRBV4-1	CASTKQRTSGRGDNEQYF
NA	TRBV3-1	CASSPLGRTQYF
TRBJ2-7	TRBV20-1	CSARGPSGSYEQYF
TRBJ2-3	TRBV28	CATFYIGQGTDTQYF
TRBJ1-3	TRBV27	CASSLSPSSGNTIYF
TRBJ2-5	TRBV4-2	CASSPVDGAFQETQYF
TRBJ1-2	TRBV5-1	CASSPRGGQGYTF
TRBJ2-3	TRBV7-9	CASSLPGGADTQYF
TRBJ2-1	TRBV7-2	CASSLEGLARYNEQFF
TRBJ2-2	TRBV10-2	CATSLRGNTGELFF
TRBJ1-5	TRBV25-1	CASQGQGGNQPQHF
NA	TRBV20-1	CSAPTRAEDEQYF
TRBJ1-1	TRBV10-3	CAIRSLLNTEAFF
TRBJ2-3	TRBV27	CASSSYPLANTQYF
TRBJ1-6	TRBV7-9	CASSLGDRYSPLHF
TRBJ2-3	TRBV10-3	CAISERVAVMGDTQYF
TRBJ2-7	TRBV28	CASSSLGGGHPYEQYF
TRBJ1-2	TRBV7-9	CASSPYRGLGYGYTF
TRBJ1-4	TRBV7-9	CASSSWMEVATNEKLFF